This record looks at one T cell receptor (beta chain) sequence and its context. TCR sequencing used cDNA made by reverse transcription of extracted RNA. Produced via immunoSEQ multiplex PCR; TCRdb's table is partial and in-frame only. The sample has over 150,000 clones; just over 55% are singletons. Using a FACSAria, the CD4+ and CD8+ T cells were sorted from the PBMCs. The record originates from a study of CD8+ T cells in alopecia areata. Germline V gives CDR1 GTSNPN, CDR2 SVGIG (reference sequence). The ends were cut back, 2 bases at V and 4 bases at J, with 6 bases in the middle. The CDR3 has 13 amino acids.

The chain carries TRBV30 and TRBJ2-6, with D unclear. This receptor was identified in a human donor in good health. The sequencing input was CD8+ T cells sorted from blood. CDR3 nucleotide sequence: TGTGCCTGGAGTCGTACCGGGGCCAACGTCCTGACTTTC. The encoded protein is CAWSRTGANVLTF. Full variable domain (rest looked up from reference TRBV30 and TRBJ2-6): SQTIHQWPATLVQPVGSPLSLECTVEGTSNPNLYWYRQAAGRGLQLLFYSVGIGQISSEVPQNLSASRPQDRQFILSSKKLLLSDSGFYLCAWSRTGANVLTFGAGSRLTVL.